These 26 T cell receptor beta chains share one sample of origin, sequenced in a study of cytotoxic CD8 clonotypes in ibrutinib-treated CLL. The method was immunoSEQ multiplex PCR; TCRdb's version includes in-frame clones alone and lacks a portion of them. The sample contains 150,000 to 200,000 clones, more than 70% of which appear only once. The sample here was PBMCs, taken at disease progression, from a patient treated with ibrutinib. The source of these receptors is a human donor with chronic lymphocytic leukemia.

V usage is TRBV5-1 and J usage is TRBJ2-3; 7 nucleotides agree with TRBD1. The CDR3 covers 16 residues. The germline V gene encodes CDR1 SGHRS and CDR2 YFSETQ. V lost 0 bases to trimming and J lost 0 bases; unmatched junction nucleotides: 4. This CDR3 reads CASSLVGTASTDTQYF. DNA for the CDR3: TGCGCCAGCAGCTTGGTTGGGACAGCAAGCACAGATACGCAGTATTTT.

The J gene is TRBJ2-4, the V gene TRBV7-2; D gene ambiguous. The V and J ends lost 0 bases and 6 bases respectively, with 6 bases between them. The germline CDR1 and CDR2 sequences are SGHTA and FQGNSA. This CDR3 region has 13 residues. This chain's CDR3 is CASSLAGRNIQYF. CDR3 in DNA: TGTGCCAGCAGCTTAGCTGGCAGAAACATTCAGTACTTC.

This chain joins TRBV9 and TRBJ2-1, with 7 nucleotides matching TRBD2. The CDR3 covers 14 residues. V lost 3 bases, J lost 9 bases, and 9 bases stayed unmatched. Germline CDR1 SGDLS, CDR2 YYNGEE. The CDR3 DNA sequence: TGTGCCAGCAGCGCCACCTCGGGGGGATCTGAGCAGTTCTTC. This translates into CASSATSGGSEQFF.

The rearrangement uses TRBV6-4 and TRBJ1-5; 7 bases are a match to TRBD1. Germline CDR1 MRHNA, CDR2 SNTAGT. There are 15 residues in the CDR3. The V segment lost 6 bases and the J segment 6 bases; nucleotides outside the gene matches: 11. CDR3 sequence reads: CASSRETGVGQPQHF. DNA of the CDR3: TGTGCCAGCAGCCGAGAAACAGGGGTCGGTCAGCCCCAGCATTTT.

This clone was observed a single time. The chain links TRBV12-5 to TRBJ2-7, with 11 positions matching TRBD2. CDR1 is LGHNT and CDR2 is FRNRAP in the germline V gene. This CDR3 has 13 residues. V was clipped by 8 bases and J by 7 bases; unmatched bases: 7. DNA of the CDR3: TGTGCTAGTAGTAGCGGGAGGGCCCTGGAGCAGTACTTC. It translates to CASSSGRALEQYF.

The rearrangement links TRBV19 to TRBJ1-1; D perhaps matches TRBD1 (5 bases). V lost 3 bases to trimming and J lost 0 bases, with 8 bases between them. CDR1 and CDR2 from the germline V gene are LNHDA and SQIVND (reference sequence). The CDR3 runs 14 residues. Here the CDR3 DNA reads TGTGCCAGTAGTATTAAGGGGTTGAACACTGAAGCTTTCTTT. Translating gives CASSIKGLNTEAFF.

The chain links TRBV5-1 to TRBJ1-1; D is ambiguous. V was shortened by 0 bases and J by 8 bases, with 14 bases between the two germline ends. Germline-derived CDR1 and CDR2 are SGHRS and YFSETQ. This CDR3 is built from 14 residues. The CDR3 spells CASSLGDTGLEAFF. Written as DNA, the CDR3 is TGCGCCAGCAGCTTGGGAGACACGGGTTTGGAAGCTTTCTTT.

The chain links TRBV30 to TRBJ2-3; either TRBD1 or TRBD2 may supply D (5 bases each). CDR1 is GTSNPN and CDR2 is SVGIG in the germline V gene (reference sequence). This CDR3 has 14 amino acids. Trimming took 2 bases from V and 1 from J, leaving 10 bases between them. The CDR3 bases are TGTGCCTGGAGTTCTCAGGGAGGCACAGATACGCAGTATTTT. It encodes CAWSSQGGTDTQYF. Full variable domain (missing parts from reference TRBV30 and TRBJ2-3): SQTIHQWPATLVQPVGSPLSLECTVEGTSNPNLYWYRQAAGRGLQLLFYSVGIGQISSEVPQNLSASRPQDRQFILSSKKLLLSDSGFYLCAWSSQGGTDTQYFGPGTRLTVL.

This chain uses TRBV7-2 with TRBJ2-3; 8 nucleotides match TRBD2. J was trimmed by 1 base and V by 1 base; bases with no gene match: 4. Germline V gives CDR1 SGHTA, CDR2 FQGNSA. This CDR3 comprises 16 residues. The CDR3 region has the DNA TGTGCCAGCAGCTTAGGAGCGGGGGCCCGCACAGATACGCAGTATTTT. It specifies CASSLGAGARTDTQYF. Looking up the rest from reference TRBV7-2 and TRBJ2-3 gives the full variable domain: GAGVSQSPSNKVTEKGKDVELRCDPISGHTALYWYRQSLGQGLEFLIYFQGNSAPDKSGLPSDRFSAERTGGSVSTLTIQRTQQEDSAVYLCASSLGAGARTDTQYFGPGTRLTVL.

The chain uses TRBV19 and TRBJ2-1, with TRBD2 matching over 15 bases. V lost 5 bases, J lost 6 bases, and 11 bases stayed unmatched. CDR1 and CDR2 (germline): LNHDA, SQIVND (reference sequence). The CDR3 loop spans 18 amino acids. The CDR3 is CASSSRTSGRATSNEQFF. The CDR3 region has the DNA TGTGCCAGTAGTTCTCGGACTAGCGGGAGGGCCACCTCCAATGAGCAGTTCTTC.

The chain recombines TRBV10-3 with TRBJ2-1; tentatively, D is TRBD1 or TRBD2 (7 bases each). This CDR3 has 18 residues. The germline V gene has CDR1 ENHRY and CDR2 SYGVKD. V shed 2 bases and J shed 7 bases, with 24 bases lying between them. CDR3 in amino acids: CAISEPDRRAGPGNEQFF. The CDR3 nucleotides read TGTGCCATCAGTGAGCCGGACAGGAGAGCGGGACCGGGTAATGAGCAGTTCTTC.

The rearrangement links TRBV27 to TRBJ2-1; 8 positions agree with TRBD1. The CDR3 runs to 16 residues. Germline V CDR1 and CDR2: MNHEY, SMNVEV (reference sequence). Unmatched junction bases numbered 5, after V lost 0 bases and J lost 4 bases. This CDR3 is CASSLSAGGLYNEQFF. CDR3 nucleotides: TGTGCCAGCAGTTTATCTGCAGGGGGCTTGTACAATGAGCAGTTCTTC.

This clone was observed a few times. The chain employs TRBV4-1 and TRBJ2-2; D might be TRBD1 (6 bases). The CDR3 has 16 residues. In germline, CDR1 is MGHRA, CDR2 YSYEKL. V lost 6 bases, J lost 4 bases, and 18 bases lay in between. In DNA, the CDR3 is TGCGCCAGCAGGCACGTTTGGGACAAGAGCACCGGGGAGCTGTTTTTT. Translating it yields CASRHVWDKSTGELFF.

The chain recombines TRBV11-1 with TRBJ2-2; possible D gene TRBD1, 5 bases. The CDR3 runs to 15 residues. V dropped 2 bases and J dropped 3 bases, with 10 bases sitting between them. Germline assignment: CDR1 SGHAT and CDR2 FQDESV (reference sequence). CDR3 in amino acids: CASSLSGFDTGELFF. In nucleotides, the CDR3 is TGTGCCAGCAGCTTATCAGGGTTCGACACCGGGGAGCTGTTTTTT.

CDR3 in DNA: TGTGCCAGCAGCGGCTCCGAGCTCGCCGGGGAGCTGTTTTTT. Amino acids: CASSGSELAGELFF. The chain uses TRBV9 and TRBJ2-2, with unresolved D. Germline V gene lookup returns CDR1 SGDLS and CDR2 YYNGEE. This CDR3 region has 14 residues. V lost 3 bases and J 6 bases, leaving 12 bases between the germline ends. Using reference TRBV9 and TRBJ2-2 for the parts outside the CDR3, the full variable domain is DSGVTQTPKHLITATGQRVTLRCSPRSGDLSVYWYQQSLDQGLQFLIQYYNGEERAKGNILERFSAQQFPDLHSELNLSSLELGDSALYFCASSGSELAGELFFGEGSRLTVL.

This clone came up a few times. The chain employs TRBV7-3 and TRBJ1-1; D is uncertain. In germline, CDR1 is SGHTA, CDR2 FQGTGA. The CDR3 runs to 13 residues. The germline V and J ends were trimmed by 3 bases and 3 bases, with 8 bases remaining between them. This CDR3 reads CASSLDSDTEAFF. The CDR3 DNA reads TGTGCCAGCAGCTTGGACTCAGACACTGAAGCTTTCTTT.

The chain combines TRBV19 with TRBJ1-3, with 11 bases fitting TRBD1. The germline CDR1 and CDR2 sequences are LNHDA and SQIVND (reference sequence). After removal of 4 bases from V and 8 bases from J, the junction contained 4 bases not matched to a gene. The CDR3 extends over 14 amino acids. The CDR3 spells CASSNRDRGDTIYF. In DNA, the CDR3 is TGTGCCAGTAGTAACCGGGACAGGGGGGACACCATATATTTT.

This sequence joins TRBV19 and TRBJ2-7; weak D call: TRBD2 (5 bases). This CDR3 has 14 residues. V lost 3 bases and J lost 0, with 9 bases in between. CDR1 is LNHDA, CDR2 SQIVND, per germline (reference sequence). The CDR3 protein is CASSIGGSSYEQYF. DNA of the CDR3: TGTGCCAGTAGTATTGGTGGGAGCTCCTACGAGCAGTACTTC.

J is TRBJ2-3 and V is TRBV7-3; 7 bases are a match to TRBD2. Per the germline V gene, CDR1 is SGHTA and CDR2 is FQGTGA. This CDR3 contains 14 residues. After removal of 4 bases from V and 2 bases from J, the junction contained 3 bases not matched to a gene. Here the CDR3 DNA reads TGTGCCAGCAGCTGGGGGGGAGTCACAGATACGCAGTATTTT. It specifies CASSWGGVTDTQYF.

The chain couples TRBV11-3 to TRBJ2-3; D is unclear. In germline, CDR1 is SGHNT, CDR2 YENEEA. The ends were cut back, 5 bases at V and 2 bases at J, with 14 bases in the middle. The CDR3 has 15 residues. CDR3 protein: CASSLPWASTDTQYF. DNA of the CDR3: TGTGCCAGCAGCCTCCCATGGGCTTCCACAGATACGCAGTATTTT.

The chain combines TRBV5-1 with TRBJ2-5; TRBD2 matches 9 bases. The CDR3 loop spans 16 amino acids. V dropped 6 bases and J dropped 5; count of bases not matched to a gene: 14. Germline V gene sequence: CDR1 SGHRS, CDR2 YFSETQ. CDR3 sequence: CASNPTGSGRLETQYF. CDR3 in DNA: TGCGCCAGCAACCCGACGGGTAGCGGGAGACTTGAGACCCAGTACTTC.

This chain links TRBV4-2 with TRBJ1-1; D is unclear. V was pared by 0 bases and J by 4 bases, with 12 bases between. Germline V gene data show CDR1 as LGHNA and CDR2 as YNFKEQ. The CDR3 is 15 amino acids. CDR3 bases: TGTGCCAGCAGCCAAGATCTCTGGAGGGTCACTGAAGCTTTCTTT. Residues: CASSQDLWRVTEAFF.

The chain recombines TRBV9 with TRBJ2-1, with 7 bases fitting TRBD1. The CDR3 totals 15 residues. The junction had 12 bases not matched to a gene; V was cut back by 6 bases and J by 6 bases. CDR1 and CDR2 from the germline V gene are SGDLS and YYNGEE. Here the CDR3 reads CASTQLGQDPNEQFF. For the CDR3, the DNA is TGTGCCAGCACCCAGCTCGGACAGGACCCCAATGAGCAGTTCTTC.

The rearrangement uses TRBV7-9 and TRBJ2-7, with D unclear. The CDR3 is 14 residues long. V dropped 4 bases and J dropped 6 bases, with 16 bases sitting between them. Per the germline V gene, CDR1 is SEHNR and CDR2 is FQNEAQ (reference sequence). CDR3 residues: CASSSEHKFGEQYF. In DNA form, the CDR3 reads TGTGCCAGCAGCTCCGAACACAAGTTCGGCGAGCAGTACTTC.

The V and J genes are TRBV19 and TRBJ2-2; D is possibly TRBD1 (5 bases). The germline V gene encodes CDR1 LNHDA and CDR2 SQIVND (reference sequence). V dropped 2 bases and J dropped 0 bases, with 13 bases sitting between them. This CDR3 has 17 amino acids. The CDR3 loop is CASSIRQRLTNTGELFF. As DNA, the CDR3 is TGTGCCAGTAGTATAAGACAGAGATTAACGAACACCGGGGAGCTGTTTTTT. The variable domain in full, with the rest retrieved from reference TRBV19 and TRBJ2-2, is DGGITQSPKYLFRKEGQNVTLSCEQNLNHDAMYWYRQDPGQGLRLIYYSQIVNDFQKGDIAEGYSVSREKKESFPLTVTSAQKNPTAFYLCASSIRQRLTNTGELFFGEGSRLTVL.

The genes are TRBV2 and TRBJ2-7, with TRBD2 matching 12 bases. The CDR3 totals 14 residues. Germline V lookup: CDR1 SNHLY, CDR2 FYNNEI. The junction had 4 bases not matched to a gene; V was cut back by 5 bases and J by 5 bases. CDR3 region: CASSLTSGRDEQYF. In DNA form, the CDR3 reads TGTGCCAGCAGTTTGACTAGCGGGAGAGACGAGCAGTACTTC. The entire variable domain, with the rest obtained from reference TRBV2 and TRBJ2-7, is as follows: EPEVTQTPSHQVTQMGQEVILRCVPISNHLYFYWYRQILGQKVEFLVSFYNNEISEKSEIFDDQFSVERPDGSNFTLKIRSTKLEDSAMYFCASSLTSGRDEQYFGPGTRLTVT.